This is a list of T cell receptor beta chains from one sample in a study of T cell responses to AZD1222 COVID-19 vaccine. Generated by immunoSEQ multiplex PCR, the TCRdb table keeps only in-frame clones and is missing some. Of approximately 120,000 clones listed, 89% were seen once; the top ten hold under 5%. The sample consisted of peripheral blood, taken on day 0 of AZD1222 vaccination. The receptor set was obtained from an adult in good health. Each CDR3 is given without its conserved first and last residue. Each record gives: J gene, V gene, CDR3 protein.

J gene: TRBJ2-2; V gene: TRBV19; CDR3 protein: ASSMTGVSGELF
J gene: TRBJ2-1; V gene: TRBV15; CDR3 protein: ATSRILAGGNNEQF
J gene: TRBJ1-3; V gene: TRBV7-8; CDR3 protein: ASSLAERQLISRNTIY
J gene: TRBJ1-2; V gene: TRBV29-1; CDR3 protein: SVEDRTGGGYT
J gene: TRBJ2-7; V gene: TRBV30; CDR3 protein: AWSVSGTGIEQY
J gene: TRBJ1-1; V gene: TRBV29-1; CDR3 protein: SVSVGMDTEAF
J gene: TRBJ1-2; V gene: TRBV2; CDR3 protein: ASSGGTGNYGYT
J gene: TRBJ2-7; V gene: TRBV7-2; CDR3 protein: ASSFQLNYEQY
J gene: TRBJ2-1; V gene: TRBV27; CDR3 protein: ASSRTSNAYNEQF
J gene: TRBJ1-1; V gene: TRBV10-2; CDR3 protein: ASSGSGRTEAF
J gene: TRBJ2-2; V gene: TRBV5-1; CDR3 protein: ASSLTSVNTGELF
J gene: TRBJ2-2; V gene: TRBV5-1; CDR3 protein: ASSFGGIRASAGTGELF
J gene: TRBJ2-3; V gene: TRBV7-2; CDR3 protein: ASSLEGMGDTQY
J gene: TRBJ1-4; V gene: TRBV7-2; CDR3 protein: ASSLNEKLF
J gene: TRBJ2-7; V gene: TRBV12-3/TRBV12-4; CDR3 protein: ASSLGEWYEQY
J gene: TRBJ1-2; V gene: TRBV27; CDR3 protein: ASSSPFGGYT
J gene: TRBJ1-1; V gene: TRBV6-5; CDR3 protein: ASSFIPGIAEAF
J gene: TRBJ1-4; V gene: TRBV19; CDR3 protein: ASSIPGQGKNEKLF
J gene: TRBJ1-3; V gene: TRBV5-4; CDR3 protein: ASSFFNSGNTIY
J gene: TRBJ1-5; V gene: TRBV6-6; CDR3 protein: ASSHYLPDQPQH
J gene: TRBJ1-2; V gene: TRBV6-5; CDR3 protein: ASSPGFGYT
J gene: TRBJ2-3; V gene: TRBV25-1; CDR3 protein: ASSREGQGDTQY
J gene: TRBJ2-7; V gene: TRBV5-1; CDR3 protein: ASSLGGTSYEQY
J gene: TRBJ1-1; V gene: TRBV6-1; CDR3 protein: ASSEQGRAEAF
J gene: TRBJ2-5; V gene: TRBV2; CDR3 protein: ASSGRTSAQETQY
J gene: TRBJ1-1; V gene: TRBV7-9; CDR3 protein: ASSLSRQGEAF
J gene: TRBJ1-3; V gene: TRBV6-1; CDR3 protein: ASSEGGGSGNTIY
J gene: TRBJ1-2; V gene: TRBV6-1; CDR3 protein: ASSEPNRGGT
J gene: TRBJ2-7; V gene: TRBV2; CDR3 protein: ASREVHWDRYEQY
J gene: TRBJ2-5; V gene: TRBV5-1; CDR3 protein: ASQPGLHLGAQETQY
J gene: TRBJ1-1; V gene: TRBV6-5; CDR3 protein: ASSPRTNTEAF
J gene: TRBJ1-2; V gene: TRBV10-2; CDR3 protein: ASSEGLGYT
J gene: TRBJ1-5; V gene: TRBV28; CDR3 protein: ASRPPNRVRSVQPQH
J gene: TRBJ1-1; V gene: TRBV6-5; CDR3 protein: ASTTDRTAEAF
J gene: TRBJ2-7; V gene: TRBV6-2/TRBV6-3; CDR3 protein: ASSPRSGPYEQY
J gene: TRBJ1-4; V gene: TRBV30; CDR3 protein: AWSVGFDEKLF
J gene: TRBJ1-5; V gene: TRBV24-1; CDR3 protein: ATSESGTGESNQPQH